This paragraph reports one TCR beta chain. One junction end disagrees with the germline gene, perhaps due to a read error. This sample was included in a study of glioma-infiltrating T cells after dendritic cell vaccination. At the level of the study: Treatment, given 2003 to 2012, was autologous tumor lysate-pulsed dendritic cell vaccination.

The table came from immunoSEQ multiplex PCR; TCRdb's copy has only in-frame clones and leaves some out. The profile shows approximately 100,000 clones, approximately 80% of them singletons. In germline, CDR1 is LNHDA, CDR2 SQIVND (reference sequence). This CDR3 is built from 18 residues. None of the glioblastoma patients had an isocitrate dehydrogenase mutation. The receptor's source is a human donor with glioblastoma. The sequenced sample was blood, obtained before dendritic cell vaccination. The chain is built from TRBV19 and TRBJ2-2; tentative D call: TRBD2 (6 bases). The CDR3 nucleotides read TGTGCCAGTAGTATAGAGGGGCTAGCGATGTCGAACGCCGGGGAGCTGTTTTTT. Amino acid sequence: CASSIEGLAMSNAGELFF. Using reference TRBV19 and TRBJ2-2 for the parts outside the CDR3, the full variable domain is DGGITQSPKYLFRKEGQNVTLSCEQNLNHDAMYWYRQDPGQGLRLIYYSQIVNDFQKGDIAEGYSVSREKKESFPLTVTSAQKNPTAFYLCASSIEGLAMSNAGELFFGEGSRLTVL.